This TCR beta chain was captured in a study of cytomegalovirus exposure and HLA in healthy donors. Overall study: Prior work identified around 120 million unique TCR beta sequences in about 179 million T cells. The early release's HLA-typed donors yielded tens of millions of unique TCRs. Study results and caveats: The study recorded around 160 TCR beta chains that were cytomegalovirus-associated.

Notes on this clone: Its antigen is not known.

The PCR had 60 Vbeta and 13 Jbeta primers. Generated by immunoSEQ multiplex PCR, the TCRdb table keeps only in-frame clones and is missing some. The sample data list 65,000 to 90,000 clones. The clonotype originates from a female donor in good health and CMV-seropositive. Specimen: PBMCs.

The chain's CDR3 is CASSYAGTEFDEQYF. The DNA for the CDR3 is TGTGCCAGCAGTTATGCCGGGACAGAGTTTGACGAGCAGTACTTC. J is TRBJ2-7 and V is TRBV6-5; 7 bases map to TRBD1. The V segment lost 3 bases and the J segment 5 bases; nucleotides outside the gene matches: 10. This CDR3 has 15 amino acids. The germline V gene encodes CDR1 MNHEY and CDR2 SVGAGI.